This section outlines one TCR beta chain sequence together with its context. In the original processing: The authors estimated nucleated cell counts from reference gene primer amplification. Clones were sequenced by immunoSEQ multiplex PCR, and TCRdb holds only the in-frame ones, with some missing. V, J and clone size are those of that table, while D and trimming were read from the DNA. The sample shows about 370,000 clones, approximately 90% of them seen only once. Participants' reported clinical history set cohort assignment. V lost 2 bases, J lost 0 bases, and 14 bases lay in between. The CDR3 covers 18 residues. From germline, CDR1 is LGHDT and CDR2 YNNKEL (reference sequence). The sample originates from a study of blood T cell repertoires in COVID-19.

The genes are TRBV3-1 (or the pseudogene TRBV3-2) and TRBJ1-6; D remains ambiguous. Sequences were obtained from PBMCs or T cells enriched from blood (not recorded which). The receptor was derived from a woman in her thirties or forties who had been exposed to COVID-19. The CDR3 is CASSQNLRGSSYNSPLHF. CDR3 nucleotides: TGTGCCAGCAGCCAAAACCTCCGCGGGAGCTCCTATAATTCACCCCTCCACTTT.